This TCR beta chain was sequenced for a study of blood T cell repertoires in COVID-19. Study-level information: The samples span acute and convalescent COVID-19 from the United States, Italy and Spain. Sources were T cells, B-cell-depleted T cells, or PBMCs; the material itself was cDNA or gDNA.

In the original processing: Amplified reference gene primers provided the basis for estimating nucleated cell counts. TCRdb keeps only in-frame clones here, not all; method: immunoSEQ multiplex PCR. For V, J and clone size, that table is used; D and trimming come from the DNA. The sample holds approximately 240,000 clones; 86% are singletons and the top ten take less than 4%. Trimming cost V 2 bases and J 7 bases; bases outside gene matches: 4. Germline CDR1 SGHRS, CDR2 YFSETQ. The CDR3 is made up of 13 amino acids. The sequence was obtained from a woman in her twenties or thirties who had recovered from COVID-19. The V gene is TRBV5-1, the J gene TRBJ2-7; the match to TRBD1 covers 9 bases. What was sequenced was peripheral blood. In DNA, the CDR3 is TGCGCCAGCAGCTTACCCGGGACAGGGGAGCAGTACTTC. It is translated as CASSLPGTGEQYF.